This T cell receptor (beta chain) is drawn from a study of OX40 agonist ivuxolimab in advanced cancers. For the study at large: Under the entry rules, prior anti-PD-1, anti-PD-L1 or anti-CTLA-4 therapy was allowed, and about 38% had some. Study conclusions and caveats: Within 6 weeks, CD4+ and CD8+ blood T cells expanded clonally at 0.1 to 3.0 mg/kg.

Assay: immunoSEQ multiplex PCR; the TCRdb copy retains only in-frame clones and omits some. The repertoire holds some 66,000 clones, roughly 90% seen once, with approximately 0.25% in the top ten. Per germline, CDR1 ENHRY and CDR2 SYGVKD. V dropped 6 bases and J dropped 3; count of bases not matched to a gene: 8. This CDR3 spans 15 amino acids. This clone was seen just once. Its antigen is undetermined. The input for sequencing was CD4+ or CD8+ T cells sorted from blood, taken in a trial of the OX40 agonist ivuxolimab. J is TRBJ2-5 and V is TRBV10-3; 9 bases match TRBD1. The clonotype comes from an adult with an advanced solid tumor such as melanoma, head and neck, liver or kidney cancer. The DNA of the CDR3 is TGTGCCATCAGCGAAGGACAGGGGATGAAAGAGACCCAGTACTTC. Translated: CAISEGQGMKETQYF.